This is a list of T cell receptor beta chains from one sample in a study of CD8 T cells in Susac syndrome. TCRdb called the immunoSEQ multiplex PCR reads again in MiXCR, with one record for every CDR3 protein. Of about 100,000 distinct CDR3 sequences in the sample, roughly 91% are singletons; the top ten hold 0.25% to 0.4%. The sequencing sample was made of CD8+ T cells from PBMCs. The receptors come from a human donor in good health. The CDR3 runs from the conserved cysteine through the conserved F or W. The order of the fields is D gene, CDR3 length, V gene, clone size, J gene, CDR3 DNA, CDR3 protein. A D gene is named only where the DNA matches it firmly. Rows give clone size only sometimes, using once, few, many, or a class for an expanded clone.

.	12	TRBV29-1	.	TRBJ2-1	TGCAGCGTTGGGGCAGGAGGCGATGAGCAGTTCTTC	CSVGAGGDEQFF
.	14	TRBV5-1	.	TRBJ2-7	TGCGCCAGCAGCTCGGACAGCGGCGGCTACGAGCAGTACTTC	CASSSDSGGYEQYF
.	18	TRBV6-2/TRBV6-3	.	TRBJ1-5	TGTGCCAGTTTAGACCCGGACAAAGCAACCACCGTTGATCAGCCCCAGCATTTT	CASLDPDKATTVDQPQHF
TRBD1	15	TRBV19	.	TRBJ1-5	TGTGCCAGTAGTATAGCCCTACAGGGGGATCAGCCCCAGCATTTT	CASSIALQGDQPQHF
TRBD2	15	TRBV7-7	.	TRBJ2-5	TGTGCCAGCAGCTTTTCACTAGCGATACAAGAGACCCAGTGCTTC	CASSFSLAIQETQCF
.	14	TRBV3-1	.	TRBJ2-1	TGTGCCAGCAGCCCCCCGGGGGCCTACAATGAGCAGTTCTTC	CASSPPGAYNEQFF
.	13	TRBV20-1	once	TRBJ2-5	TGCAGTGCCCCTGGGGCAGGGGATGGGACCCAGTACTTC	CSAPGAGDGTQYF
.	16	TRBV9	once	TRBJ2-1	TGTGCCAGCAGCGAAGTTGGTACAGTATCCTACAATGAGCAGTTCTTC	CASSEVGTVSYNEQFF
.	15	TRBV4-2	few	TRBJ2-3	TGTGCCAGCAGCCAAGCTAAGGGGGGCGGAGATACGCAGTATTTT	CASSQAKGGGDTQYF
.	16	TRBV7-6	.	TRBJ2-5	TGTGCCAGCAGCCCGGGACCCCCAGGGGTTCTAGAGACCCAGTACTTC	CASSPGPPGVLETQYF
.	15	TRBV2	.	TRBJ2-3	TGTGCCAGCGATCTCCCGGTGAGCAACACAGATACGCAGTATTTT	CASDLPVSNTDTQYF
.	16	TRBV21-1	.	TRBJ2-1	TGTGCCAGCAGCTCCCTGTGTAGCGGCTCTCACAATGAGCAGTTCTTC	CASSSLCSGSHNEQFF
.	14	TRBV19	.	TRBJ2-7	TGTGCCAGTAGTATTCCGGGGGCCCTTTGGGAGCAGTACTTC	CASSIPGALWEQYF
TRBD2	17	TRBV9	.	TRBJ2-7	TGTGCCAGCAGCGTAGCCCGGACTAGCGGGGGGCCCTACGAGCAGTACTTC	CASSVARTSGGPYEQYF
.	14	TRBV15	few	TRBJ2-7	TGTGCCACCAGCAGAGCAAAGTTATTCGTCGAGCAGTACTTC	CATSRAKLFVEQYF
.	13	TRBV29-1	.	TRBJ2-7	TGCAGCGTTGTTCCGACACCTAGGGACGAGCAGTACTTC	CSVVPTPRDEQYF
TRBD1	17	TRBV7-9	.	TRBJ2-3	TGTGCCAGCAGCTTAGCGGGGCAGGGGGCGAGCACAGATACGCAGTATTTT	CASSLAGQGASTDTQYF
TRBD1	14	TRBV7-9	.	TRBJ2-1	TGTGCCATCAGGGGACAGGGAATGTACAATGAGCAGTTCTTC	CAIRGQGMYNEQFF
TRBD1	17	TRBV5-8	.	TRBJ1-5	TGTGCCAGCAGCCTAGGGACAGGGGAAGGGAGCAATCAGCCCCAGCATTTT	CASSLGTGEGSNQPQHF
.	14	TRBV3-1	.	TRBJ1-1	TGTGCCAGCCGCGACCGATACCTTTGGACTGAAGCTTTCTTT	CASRDRYLWTEAFF
.	13	TRBV21-1	.	TRBJ2-7	TGTGCCATCCCCCAAGTGTATGACTACGAGCAGTACTTC	CAIPQVYDYEQYF
.	14	TRBV5-1	.	TRBJ2-5	TGCGCCAGCAGCTTGGGGCAGGGGACCCCGACCCAGTACTTC	CASSLGQGTPTQYF
TRBD1	13	TRBV2	once	TRBJ1-2	TGTGCCAGCATAGACAGGGTTGCCCCTGGCTACACCTTC	CASIDRVAPGYTF
.	16	TRBV4-1	.	TRBJ1-2	TGCGCCAGCAGCCAAGAAGGGACCAGGCGGGGCTATGGCTACACCTTC	CASSQEGTRRGYGYTF
TRBD1	14	TRBV5-1	.	TRBJ1-2	TGCGCCAGCAGCCCGGGACAGGGGTTTGCTGGCTACACCTTC	CASSPGQGFAGYTF
.	14	TRBV7-9	.	TRBJ2-3	TGTGCCTGCGGCTTGAGCGGGCGCCCAGATACGCAGTATTTT	CACGLSGRPDTQYF
TRBD1	16	TRBV27	.	TRBJ2-5	TGTGCCAGCAGTTTCTCCGGGACAGGGGCCAAGGAGACCCAGTACTTC	CASSFSGTGAKETQYF
.	14	TRBV5-4	.	TRBJ1-2	TGTGCCAGCAGGGAATGGGGCGAAATATACGGCTACACCTTC	CASREWGEIYGYTF
.	14	TRBV6-6	.	TRBJ2-7	TGTGCCAGCAATACAGGAAAGGAGAGCTACGAGCAGTACTTC	CASNTGKESYEQYF
.	14	TRBV20-1	.	TRBJ2-3	TGCAGTGCTATTCCAAGACTAGACACAGATACGCAGTATTTT	CSAIPRLDTDTQYF
TRBD1	14	TRBV6-5	.	TRBJ1-1	TGTGCCAGCAGGGAACGACAGGGTAGCACTGAAGCTTTCTTT	CASRERQGSTEAFF
.	15	TRBV19	.	TRBJ2-5	TGTGCCAGTAGTATAACTGGGGGCCAGGGGGAGACCCAGTACTTC	CASSITGGQGETQYF
TRBD1	15	TRBV12-3/TRBV12-4	.	TRBJ1-6	TGTGCCAGCAGCCGAACAGGGGGAAGTAATTCACCCCTCCACTTT	CASSRTGGSNSPLHF